This paragraph covers one TCR beta chain sequence. What it binds is unknown. The data originate from a study of CD8+ T cells in alopecia areata. Trimming pared 5 bases from V and 7 bases from J, leaving 26 bases between. The CDR3 is made up of 17 amino acids. Germline V lookup: CDR1 SEHNR, CDR2 FQNEAQ (reference sequence). It was cDNA, reverse transcribed from extracted RNA, that served as the sequencing template. Sequencing used immunoSEQ multiplex PCR; TCRdb keeps in-frame clones, though not all of them. The sample has around 100,000 clones, just over 85% seen once. Study findings and constraints: Higher clonality was seen in lesional scalp than in normal scalp, especially in alopecia totalis/universalis.

Treatment: oral pan-JAK inhibitor, 5-10 mg twice daily. The V call is TRBV7-9, the J call TRBJ1-2; D call uncertain. The origin of this receptor is a human donor with alopecia areata. Sequencing was performed on CD8+ T cells sorted from blood, taken at week 34, from a patient treated with tofacitinib. CDR3 loop: CASSPPLVVAEPSGYTF. As DNA, the CDR3 is TGTGCCAGCAGCCCCCCTCTAGTAGTGGCAGAGCCCTCTGGCTACACCTTC.